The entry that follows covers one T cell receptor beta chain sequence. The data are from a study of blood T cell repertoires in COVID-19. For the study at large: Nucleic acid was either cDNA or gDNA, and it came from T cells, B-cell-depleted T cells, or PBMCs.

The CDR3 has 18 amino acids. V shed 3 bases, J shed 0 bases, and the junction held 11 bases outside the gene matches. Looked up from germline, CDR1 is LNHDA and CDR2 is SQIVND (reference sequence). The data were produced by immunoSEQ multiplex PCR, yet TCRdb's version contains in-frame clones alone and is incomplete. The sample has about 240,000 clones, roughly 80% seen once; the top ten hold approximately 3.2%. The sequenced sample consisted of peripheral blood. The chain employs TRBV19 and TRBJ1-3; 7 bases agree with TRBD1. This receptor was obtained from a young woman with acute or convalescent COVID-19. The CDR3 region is CASSMTGTVRPSGNTIYF. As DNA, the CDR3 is TGTGCCAGTAGTATGACCGGGACAGTTCGCCCCTCTGGAAACACCATATATTTT.